The rows below give T cell receptor beta chains drawn from one sample of a study of T cell responses to AZD1222 COVID-19 vaccine. The method was immunoSEQ multiplex PCR; TCRdb's version includes in-frame clones alone and lacks a portion of them. Among tens of thousands of clones listed, 80% to 90% were seen once. The starting material was peripheral blood, obtained on day 0 of AZD1222 vaccination. All receptors come from an adult in good health. The CDR3 runs from the conserved cysteine through the conserved F or W. The D gene is left open where the match is weak. Clone size appears in some rows only: once, few, many, or a class for an expanded clone.

>TRBD1|TRBJ2-1|TRBV3-1/TRBV3-2|once
TGTGCCAGCAGCCTTAGAGGGACAGGGGAAGGTAGGGCGAATGAGCAGTTCTTC
CASSLRGTGEGRANEQFF
>.|TRBJ1-1|TRBV6-2/TRBV6-3|.
TGTGCCAGCAGTTTACAGGGTTTCAGCACTGAAGCTTTCTTT
CASSLQGFSTEAFF
>.|TRBJ2-2|TRBV5-1|.
TGCGCCAGCAGCTTGCAGGGTACTGGAGGCACCGGGGAGCTGTTTTTT
CASSLQGTGGTGELFF
>TRBD1|TRBJ1-6|TRBV7-2|few
TGTGCCAGCAGCTTCGGGGGGACAGGGTCCCCCAATTCACCCCTCCACTTT
CASSFGGTGSPNSPLHF
>TRBD1|TRBJ2-5|TRBV5-1|few
TGCGCCAGCAGCTATACGGGACAGGGGGAGACCCAGTACTTC
CASSYTGQGETQYF
>TRBD1|TRBJ2-7|TRBV29-1|few
TGCAGCGTCTTGGGACAGGGCGAGCAGTACTTC
CSVLGQGEQYF
>.|TRBJ1-2|TRBV6-6|.
TGTGCCAGCCGCGGGGGCACAAAAGGGTATGGCTACACCTTC
CASRGGTKGYGYTF
>.|TRBJ1-4|TRBV4-1|.
TGCGCCAGCAGCCAAGATCGGGGGTCCTCCGCACGGGAAAAACTGTTTTTT
CASSQDRGSSAREKLFF
>TRBD2|TRBJ2-4|TRBV11-2|.
TGTGCCAGCAGCTTAGTGGTTGCGGGGGGCGATGGGGAAAACATTCAGTACTTC
CASSLVVAGGDGENIQYF
>.|TRBJ1-1|TRBV2|.
TGTGCCAGCAGCGTAGGGGGGGGAATGAACACTGAAGCTTTCTTT
CASSVGGGMNTEAFF
>TRBD1|TRBJ1-2|TRBV7-9|.
TGTGCCAGCAGCCCACAGGGGGCTTGGGGCTACACCTTC
CASSPQGAWGYTF
>.|TRBJ1-3|TRBV7-9|.
TGTGCCAGCAGACTGGGGGGCGCTGGAAACACCATATATTTT
CASRLGGAGNTIYF
>.|TRBJ2-5|TRBV28|.
TGTGCCAGCAGTTTACTTCGTGAGACCCAGTACTTC
CASSLLRETQYF
>.|TRBJ2-7|TRBV5-1|.
TGCGCCAGCGCCGCCGTTTTTCGGGGTAAGCACGAGCAGTACTTC
CASAAVFRGKHEQYF
>TRBD2|TRBJ2-3|TRBV9|once
TGTGCCAGCAGCGCCTCCCCGGGACTAGAACCAGATACGCAGTATTTT
CASSASPGLEPDTQYF
>.|TRBJ2-1|TRBV30|few
TGTGCCTGGATAGGGGGGTCCTACAATGAGCAGTTCTTC
CAWIGGSYNEQFF
>.|TRBJ1-2|TRBV5-6|.
TGTGCCAGCAGCTTGGTGTTAGCAGGGAAACATGGCTACACCTTC
CASSLVLAGKHGYTF
>.|TRBJ1-2|TRBV21-1|.
TGTGCCAGCAGCCCATCGGCAGTTGGCTACACCTTC
CASSPSAVGYTF
>.|TRBJ2-1|TRBV10-3|.
TGTGCCATCAACCACGGGGACAATGAGCAGTTCTTC
CAINHGDNEQFF
>TRBD2|TRBJ2-7|TRBV7-8|.
TGTGCCAGCAGCCCGCGACCGAAGACTAGCGCTGGTGCTTTCTCCTACGAGCAGTACTTC
CASSPRPKTSAGAFSYEQYF
>TRBD1|TRBJ1-2|TRBV3-1/TRBV3-2|once
TGTGCCAGCAGCCAAGACGCGACAGGGGCCTATGGCTACACCTTC
CASSQDATGAYGYTF
>TRBD1|TRBJ2-1|TRBV11-2|.
TGTGCCAGCAGCTTCCCCGGGACAGGGAACAATGAGCAGTTCTTC
CASSFPGTGNNEQFF
>.|TRBJ2-3|TRBV5-1|.
TGCGCCAGCAGCTTGCTGGGGGTGAACACAGATACGCAGTATTTT
CASSLLGVNTDTQYF
>.|TRBJ1-2|TRBV2|.
TGTGCCAGCAGTTTTCTGGACACGGCCGGAGGAGGCTACACCTTC
CASSFLDTAGGGYTF
>.|TRBJ2-3|TRBV27|.
TGTGCCAGCAGTTTATGGGAGAGCGCAGATACGCAGTATTTT
CASSLWESADTQYF
>.|TRBJ1-4|TRBV4-2|.
TGTGCCAGCAGCCAAGACCCGGGGGGCCCCCGGGAACTGTTTTTT
CASSQDPGGPRELFF
>TRBD1|TRBJ2-7|TRBV7-3|.
TGTGCCAGCAGCTTAATGGGGGACAGCTACGAGCAGTACTTC
CASSLMGDSYEQYF
>.|TRBJ1-4|TRBV5-1|.
TGCGCCAGCAGTGGGACCTGGGGTGCAACTAATGAAAAACTGTTTTTT
CASSGTWGATNEKLFF
>TRBD1|TRBJ1-4|TRBV5-1|.
TGCGCCAGCAGCCGACAACCGGGACAGGGGAATGAAAAACTGTTTTTT
CASSRQPGQGNEKLFF
>.|TRBJ1-5|TRBV7-3|.
TGTGCCAGCAGCACAGACGGGAATCAGCCCCAGCATTTT
CASSTDGNQPQHF
>.|TRBJ1-3|TRBV19|.
TGTGCCAGTAGTCAATATATACAGCGCTTCTCTGGAAACACCATATATTTT
CASSQYIQRFSGNTIYF
>.|TRBJ2-5|TRBV5-1|.
TGCGCCAGCAGCTTGGTCCCATTCCAAGAGACCCAGTACTTC
CASSLVPFQETQYF
>.|TRBJ2-1|TRBV6-5|.
TGTGCCAGCAGTTGGGGTAGGTCGGGAGAGCAGTTCTTC
CASSWGRSGEQFF
>TRBD1|TRBJ1-4|TRBV6-5|.
TGTGCCAGCAGTTACAGGGCGGGACAGGTATCTGAAAAACTGTTTTTT
CASSYRAGQVSEKLFF
>.|TRBJ2-1|TRBV29-1|.
TGCAGCGTTGCTCGTGCCGGGACTCCTAACAATGAGCAGTTCTTC
CSVARAGTPNNEQFF
>TRBD1|TRBJ1-5|TRBV19|.
TGTGCCAGTAGTATTTCCCAGGGGGGGTATAGCAATCAGCCCCAGCATTTT
CASSISQGGYSNQPQHF
>.|TRBJ2-6|TRBV6-6|.
TGTGCCAGCAGTTACTCGAGTGGGGCTGGGGCCAACGTCCTGACTTTC
CASSYSSGAGANVLTF
>.|TRBJ2-5|TRBV27|.
TGTGCCAGCAGTTTATTAGGCCCGGTGTCGACCCAGTACTTC
CASSLLGPVSTQYF
>TRBD1|TRBJ1-2|TRBV5-4|.
TGTGCCAGCAGCTTGGGAGTCAGGGGACAGGGATCCGGCTACACCTTC
CASSLGVRGQGSGYTF
>TRBD1|TRBJ1-1|TRBV19|.
TGTGCCAGTATCGGGACAGGGGCGCCGGACACTGAAGCTTTCTTT
CASIGTGAPDTEAFF
>.|TRBJ1-1|TRBV30|.
TGTGCCTGGAGTGTAGCCAGGGACACTGAAGCTTTCTTT
CAWSVARDTEAFF
>.|TRBJ2-2|TRBV27|.
TGTGCCAGCAGTTATTCGACCGGGGAGCTGTTTTTT
CASSYSTGELFF
>.|TRBJ2-3|TRBV18|.
TGTGCCAGCTCACCTGGGACCCAGGTTCCAGATACGCAGTATTTT
CASSPGTQVPDTQYF
>.|TRBJ2-7|TRBV3-1/TRBV3-2|.
TGTGCCAGCAGCCACTCGACGGTGGAAGAGCAGTACTTC
CASSHSTVEEQYF
>TRBD1|TRBJ1-1|TRBV7-9|few
TGTGCCAGCAGCCCCGGGACAGGGATCTCTGAAGCTTTCTTT
CASSPGTGISEAFF
>.|TRBJ2-7|TRBV24-1|.
TGTGCCACCAGTGATTACTCCCGGGACGGACCCTACGAGCAGTACTTC
CATSDYSRDGPYEQYF
>TRBD1|TRBJ1-6|TRBV9|.
TGTGCCAGCAGCACCACTGACAGGGGGGTGCGTAATTCACCCCTCCACTTT
CASSTTDRGVRNSPLHF